The 20 T cell receptor beta chains in this list originate from one sample, sequenced in a study of T cell responses to AZD1222 COVID-19 vaccine (dated by TCRdb to 2020 to 2022). In the paper's terms, the time point label means: about 28 days (+/-7) after the second vaccine dose. Libraries were built with the immunoSEQ multiplex PCR assay. The table comes from immuneACCESS by way of TCRdb, which keeps in-frame sequences with V and J called. Part of the clones is missing from these tables; in studies checked, under half for an unresolved V gene and the rest for unknown reasons. In all, the sample holds 95,000 to 150,000 clones, and 80% to 95% of those were seen once. The ten largest clones capture about 7.7% of the sample. The sequencing used peripheral blood, collected 28 days after the second AZD1222 dose. These TCRs come from an adult who received the AZD1222 COVID-19 vaccine.

The rearrangement links TRBV12-3 or TRBV12-4 to TRBJ1-1; D perhaps matches TRBD1 (5 bases). V lost 2 bases to trimming and J lost 4 bases, with 8 bases between them. CDR3 length: 13 residues. The CDR3 DNA reads as TGTGCCAGCAGTTTATGGGGGGGCACTGAAGCTTTCTTT. Residues: CASSLWGGTEAFF.

The chain carries TRBV10-3 and TRBJ1-5; a possible D gene is TRBD1 (5 bases). The CDR3 totals 12 residues. CDR1 and CDR2 (germline): ENHRY, SYGVKD. V lost 10 bases and J lost 5, with 12 bases in between. The CDR3 DNA follows: TGTGCCAGCTCGGGACTGTATCAGCCCCAGCATTTT. Translation gives CASSGLYQPQHF.

The rearrangement links TRBV3-1 (or the pseudogene TRBV3-2) to TRBJ2-7, with D unresolved. Germline V lookup: CDR1 LGHDT, CDR2 YNNKEL (reference sequence). CDR3 length: 15 amino acids. V was trimmed by 1 base and J by 1 base, leaving 11 bases between them. The CDR3 protein is CASSQGLSPSYEQYF. The CDR3 DNA reads TGTGCCAGCAGCCAAGGGCTGTCCCCGTCCTACGAGCAGTACTTC.

This clone appeared once. This CDR3 reads CASSADKNYGYTF. DNA of the CDR3: TGTGCCAGCTCGGCCGACAAGAACTATGGCTACACCTTC. The gene calls are TRBV18 and TRBJ1-2; unclear D gene. The CDR3 totals 13 residues. From germline, CDR1 is KGHSH and CDR2 LQKENI. Trimming stripped 6 bases from V and 2 bases from J, with 10 bases between.

The V and J genes are TRBV2 and TRBJ1-1, with 11 bases aligning to TRBD1. The CDR3 spans 14 residues. The ends lost 4 bases at V and 3 bases at J; junction bases unmatched: 1. Per germline, CDR1 SNHLY and CDR2 FYNNEI. CDR3 loop: CASSGTGGDTEAFF. As DNA, the CDR3 is TGTGCCAGCAGTGGGACAGGGGGCGACACTGAAGCTTTCTTT. The entire variable domain, with the rest obtained from reference TRBV2 and TRBJ1-1, is as follows: EPEVTQTPSHQVTQMGQEVILRCVPISNHLYFYWYRQILGQKVEFLVSFYNNEISEKSEIFDDQFSVERPDGSNFTLKIRSTKLEDSAMYFCASSGTGGDTEAFFGQGTRLTVV.

The chain recombines TRBV11-2 with TRBJ1-3; D call uncertain. CDR3 length: 16 amino acids. Trimming pared 1 base from V and 0 bases from J, leaving 10 bases between. Germline CDR1 reads SGHAT; CDR2 reads FQNNGV. The CDR3 loop is CASSLARSLSGNTIYF. The CDR3 coding sequence is TGTGCCAGCAGCTTAGCTAGGAGTCTCTCTGGAAACACCATATATTTT.

This clone was recorded once. V usage is TRBV3-1 (or the pseudogene TRBV3-2) and J usage is TRBJ2-3; TRBD1 matches at 8 bases. J was trimmed by 0 bases and V by 3 bases; bases with no gene match: 11. Germline CDR1 is LGHDT and CDR2 is YNNKEL (reference sequence). CDR3 length: 18 residues. The CDR3 bases are TGTGCCAGCAGCCACTGGCAGGGGGCAGGGGGAAGCACAGATACGCAGTATTTT. Its translation is CASSHWQGAGGSTDTQYF.

The chain combines TRBV28 with TRBJ1-5, with 7 bases aligning to TRBD1. The CDR3 is 13 amino acids. Germline V CDR1 and CDR2: MDHEN, SYDVKM. V was pared by 6 bases and J by 8 bases, with 7 bases of the junction left unmatched. CDR3 residues: CASRAGTVEPQHF. As DNA, the CDR3 is TGTGCCAGCAGGGCCGGGACAGTAGAGCCCCAGCATTTT.

The chain recombines TRBV28 with TRBJ1-5; D ambiguous. Trimming stripped 3 bases from V and 0 bases from J, with 15 bases between. Per the germline V gene, CDR1 is MDHEN and CDR2 is SYDVKM. The CDR3 length is 17 residues. In DNA, the CDR3 is TGTGCCAGCAGTTTTATTAAGTGGGCACTTAGCAATCAGCCCCAGCATTTT. Translated, it gives CASSFIKWALSNQPQHF.

Here the CDR3 reads CASSLETSGGYNEQFF. DNA for the CDR3: TGTGCCAGCAGCTTAGAAACTAGCGGGGGCTACAATGAGCAGTTCTTC. The chain carries TRBV11-1 and TRBJ2-1; TRBD2 matches at 11 bases. Trimming took 1 base from V and 3 from J; bases not matched to a gene: 2. The CDR3 is 16 amino acids. Germline-derived CDR1 and CDR2 are SGHAT and FQDESV (reference sequence). Full variable domain (missing parts from reference TRBV11-1 and TRBJ2-1): EAEVAQSPRYKITEKSQAVAFWCDPISGHATLYWYRQILGQGPELLVQFQDESVVDDSQLPKDRFSAERLKGVDSTLKIQPAELGDSAMYLCASSLETSGGYNEQFFGPGTRLTVL.

The V call is TRBV5-3, the J call TRBJ2-2; tentative D call: TRBD2 (6 bases). TRBV5-3 carries the ORF label, with uncertain function. V was shortened by 0 bases and J by 4 bases, with 13 bases between the two germline ends. The CDR3 is 16 amino acids. The CDR3 nucleotides read TGTGCCAGAAGCTTGGGGTCCGGGGACTTCACCGGGGAGCTGTTTTTT. Translated: CARSLGSGDFTGELFF.

The chain is built from TRBV7-2 and TRBJ2-7; 8 bases agree with TRBD2. V was clipped by 5 bases and J by 5 bases; unmatched bases: 11. The CDR3 has 15 amino acids. Germline lookup yields CDR1 SGHTA and CDR2 FQGNSA. CDR3 sequence (DNA): TGTGCCAGCAGCGACACCGGGACTAGGTCCCACGAGCAGTACTTC. Amino acid sequence: CASSDTGTRSHEQYF.

The chain couples TRBV23-1 to TRBJ2-7; 10 positions match TRBD1. TRBV23-1 is filed as an ORF, its function uncertain. The CDR3 extends over 16 amino acids. V was clipped by 2 bases and J by 4 bases; unmatched bases: 8. The DNA of the CDR3 is TGCGCCAGCAGTCAACCCGACAGGGGGCACTGGTACGAGCAGTACTTC. Translation gives CASSQPDRGHWYEQYF.

V and J are TRBV27 and TRBJ2-5; no reliable D call. Germline loops: CDR1 MNHEY, CDR2 SMNVEV (reference sequence). Trimming took 2 bases from V and 0 from J, leaving 1 base between them. This CDR3 contains 12 residues. CDR3 region: CASSLDQETQYF. DNA for the CDR3: TGTGCCAGCAGTTTAGACCAAGAGACCCAGTACTTC.

As concerns this clone: The same CDR3 arises from other DNA sequences in this sample as well. The V and J genes are TRBV5-1 and TRBJ1-1; TRBD1 matches 8 bases. Trimming took 3 bases from V and 2 from J; bases not matched to a gene: 3. Germline V gene lookup returns CDR1 SGHRS and CDR2 YFSETQ. The CDR3 length is 14 residues. CDR3 protein: CASSSQGGNTEAFF. The CDR3 DNA is TGCGCCAGCAGCTCACAGGGGGGTAACACTGAAGCTTTCTTT.

The chain links TRBV4-1 to TRBJ1-1; D not certain. Trimming took 1 base from V and 7 from J, leaving 7 bases between them. CDR1 is MGHRA and CDR2 is YSYEKL in the germline V gene. The CDR3 contains 12 residues. The CDR3 is CASSQGADEAFF. The CDR3 DNA is TGCGCCAGCAGCCAAGGGGCGGATGAAGCTTTCTTT.

This chain links TRBV18 with TRBJ2-7; D unclear. CDR3 length equals 16 residues. CDR1 and CDR2 from the germline V gene are KGHSH and LQKENI. V was trimmed by 3 bases and J by 0 bases, leaving 15 bases between them. CDR3 in amino acids: CASSPAKGTSSYEQYF. In nucleotides, the CDR3 is TGTGCCAGCTCACCTGCGAAGGGCACGAGCTCCTACGAGCAGTACTTC.

This clone was detected once. Other DNA sequences in the same sample also yield this CDR3. The chain combines TRBV7-9 with TRBJ2-7, with 8 bases lining up with TRBD2. The CDR3 loop spans 13 amino acids. The germline V gene has CDR1 SEHNR and CDR2 FQNEAQ (reference sequence). The V and J ends lost 5 bases and 5 bases, in that order; junction bases with no gene match: 5. DNA of the CDR3: TGTGCCAGCAGCCCCCGGGGGGGGGACGAGCAGTACTTC. Amino acids: CASSPRGGDEQYF.

The rearrangement joins TRBV18 to TRBJ1-1; 8 nucleotides align to TRBD1. This CDR3 spans 19 amino acids. Germline V gives CDR1 KGHSH, CDR2 LQKENI. J was trimmed by 3 bases and V by 5 bases; bases with no gene match: 20. CDR3 nucleotide sequence: TGTGCCAGCTCAAAGGCACGCAGACAGGGGATAGGGTCGGACACTGAAGCTTTCTTT. It encodes CASSKARRQGIGSDTEAFF.

The V and J genes are TRBV19 and TRBJ2-5; D is unclear. From germline, CDR1 is LNHDA and CDR2 SQIVND (reference sequence). V was cut by 4 bases and J by 5 bases, with 14 bases left in between. CDR3 length: 14 amino acids. For the CDR3, the DNA is TGTGCCAGTAGTACCACCCCCGGGTTCGAGACCCAGTACTTC. It yields the protein CASSTTPGFETQYF.